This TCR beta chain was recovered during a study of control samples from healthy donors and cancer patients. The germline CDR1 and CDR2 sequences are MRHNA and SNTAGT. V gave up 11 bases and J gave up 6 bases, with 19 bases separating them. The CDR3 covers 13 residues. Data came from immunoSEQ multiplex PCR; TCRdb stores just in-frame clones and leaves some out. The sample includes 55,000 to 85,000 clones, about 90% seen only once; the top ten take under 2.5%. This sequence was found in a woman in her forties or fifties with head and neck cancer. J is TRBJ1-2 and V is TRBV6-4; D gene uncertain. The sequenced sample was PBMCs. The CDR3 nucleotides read TGTGCCCCCAGAGGGAGGTCGGGTCATGGCTACACCTTC. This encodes CAPRGRSGHGYTF.